The 16 T cell receptor beta chains presented below share a single source sample, sequenced in a study of OX40 agonist ivuxolimab in advanced cancers. Profiled with immunoSEQ multiplex PCR; TCRdb holds only in-frame clones, not every one. The sample has approximately 62,000 clones, 89% seen once. The material was CD4+ or CD8+ T cells sorted from blood, obtained in a trial of the OX40 agonist ivuxolimab. The receptors come from an adult with an advanced solid tumor such as melanoma, head and neck, liver or kidney cancer.

This clone appeared a single time. The chain combines TRBV4-1 with TRBJ2-1; D is ambiguous. The V and J ends lost 3 bases and 0 bases respectively, with 9 bases between them. Germline assignment: CDR1 MGHRA and CDR2 YSYEKL. The CDR3 length is 15 residues. The CDR3 sequence is CASSQSLSSYNEQFF. The CDR3 DNA follows: TGCGCCAGCAGCCAGAGTTTGAGCTCCTACAATGAGCAGTTCTTC.

The chain recombines TRBV13 with TRBJ2-5, with D possibly matching TRBD2 (5 bases). Germline CDR1 PRHDT, CDR2 FYEKMQ (reference sequence). V lost 0 bases to trimming and J lost 3 bases, with 8 bases between them. This CDR3 is built from 14 residues. Written as DNA, the CDR3 is TGTGCCAGCAGCTTAGGAACTAGAGAAGAGACCCAGTACTTC. This translates into CASSLGTREETQYF. The variable domain in full, completed from reference TRBV13 and TRBJ2-5, reads AAGVIQSPRHLIKEKRETATLKCYPIPRHDTVYWYQQGPGQDPQFLISFYEKMQSDKGSIPDRFSAQQFSDYHSELNMSSLELGDSALYFCASSLGTREETQYFGPGTRLLVL.

The rearrangement links TRBV5-1 to TRBJ2-3; 8 nucleotides agree with TRBD1. With V trimmed by 1 base and J by 2 bases, 6 bases remained unmatched. The CDR3 is 16 amino acids. CDR1 is SGHRS, CDR2 YFSETQ, per germline. The CDR3 reads CASSLSQGVHTDTQYF. The CDR3 DNA follows: TGCGCCAGCAGCTTGTCACAGGGGGTTCACACAGATACGCAGTATTTT.

The rearrangement joins TRBV29-1 to TRBJ2-2; D ambiguous. Trimming cost V 7 bases and J 5 bases, with 8 bases left between them. CDR3 length: 11 amino acids. Germline CDR1 reads SQVTM; CDR2 reads ANQGSEA. CDR3 bases: TGCAGCGCCCGTTCAACCGGGGAGCTGTTTTTT. Its translation: CSARSTGELFF.

The rearrangement joins TRBV11-2 to TRBJ1-3, with 9 bases identical to TRBD1. Per the germline V gene, CDR1 is SGHAT and CDR2 is FQNNGV. V gave up 5 bases and J gave up 6 bases; unmatched junction bases: 17. The CDR3 covers 18 residues. The CDR3 region has the DNA TGTGCCAGCAGCACCCGGGACAGGGATTTTGGTCCCCTAAACACCATATATTTT. This gives the protein CASSTRDRDFGPLNTIYF.

The chain combines TRBV5-1 with TRBJ1-2; D is possibly TRBD1 (5 bases). Germline loops: CDR1 SGHRS, CDR2 YFSETQ. Trimming removed 4 bases from V and 4 bases from J, with 20 bases in between. The CDR3 totals 16 residues. The CDR3 reads CASSVTGPQGAYGYTF. CDR3 DNA: TGCGCCAGCAGCGTCACCGGGCCCCAAGGGGCCTATGGCTACACCTTC.

This clone was found once. The V and J genes are TRBV7-2 and TRBJ2-1, with D uncertain. The CDR3 is 11 residues long. Trimming removed 5 bases from V and 9 bases from J, with 8 bases in between. Germline V CDR1 and CDR2: SGHTA, FQGNSA. In DNA, the CDR3 is TGTGCCAGCAGCCAAGGTGGTGAGCAGTTCTTC. This gives the protein CASSQGGEQFF.

The genes are TRBV13 and TRBJ2-7; the D is unclear. V was clipped by 0 bases and J by 9 bases, with 15 bases between them. The CDR3 runs 14 residues. In germline, CDR1 is PRHDT, CDR2 FYEKMQ (reference sequence). The CDR3: CASSLGGKPEGQYV. CDR3 nucleotides: TGTGCCAGCAGCTTAGGTGGGAAGCCCGAAGGGCAGTACGTC.

The chain has TRBV11-2 and TRBJ2-1; 9 nucleotides line up with TRBD2. This CDR3 comprises 16 residues. J was trimmed by 2 bases and V by 0 bases; bases with no gene match: 2. CDR1 and CDR2 from the germline V gene are SGHAT and FQNNGV. The CDR3 DNA follows: TGTGCCAGCAGCTTAGAGCTAGCGGGGACCTACAATGAGCAGTTCTTC. It translates to CASSLELAGTYNEQFF. Full variable domain (missing parts from reference TRBV11-2 and TRBJ2-1): EAGVAQSPRYKIIEKRQSVAFWCNPISGHATLYWYQQILGQGPKLLIQFQNNGVVDDSQLPKDRFSAERLKGVDSTLKIQPAKLEDSAVYLCASSLELAGTYNEQFFGPGTRLTVL.

The gene calls are TRBV29-1 and TRBJ1-2; no clear D. There are 11 residues in the CDR3. Trimming removed 3 bases at V and 5 bases at J, with 7 bases between. Germline V lookup: CDR1 SQVTM, CDR2 ANQGSEA. CDR3 loop: CSVDEGYGYTF. CDR3 in DNA: TGCAGCGTTGATGAGGGTTATGGCTACACCTTC.

The CDR3 spells CASSPGLVRDEQFF. The CDR3 nucleotides are TGTGCCAGCAGCCCCGGACTAGTTAGGGATGAGCAGTTCTTC. The chain carries TRBV5-6 and TRBJ2-1; 7 bases align to TRBD2. CDR3 length: 14 amino acids. Germline assignment: CDR1 SGHDT and CDR2 YYEEEE. The V gene end was trimmed by 4 bases and the J gene end by 8 bases; junction bases not matched to a gene: 9.

This chain joins TRBV5-4 and TRBJ1-1; no reliable D call. Between the trimmed V and J ends, which lost 1 base and 0 bases, there was a span of 4 bases. Germline CDR1 SGHNT, CDR2 YYREEE (reference sequence). The CDR3 runs 13 residues. CDR3 bases: TGTGCCAGCAGCTTGACGGTGAACACTGAAGCTTTCTTT. This encodes CASSLTVNTEAFF.

There are a few counts of this clone. The rearrangement uses TRBV5-8 and TRBJ2-5, with D unclear. CDR3 length equals 14 residues. V was clipped by 2 bases and J by 2 bases, with 10 bases between them. From germline, CDR1 is SGHTS and CDR2 YDEGEE. The CDR3 nucleotides read TGTGCCAGCAGCTTCGGATTGCTTCAAGAGACCCAGTACTTC. Amino acids: CASSFGLLQETQYF. Supplemented by reference TRBV5-8 and TRBJ2-5, the full variable domain reads EAGVTQSPTHLIKTRGQQATLRCSPISGHTSVYWYQQALGLGLQFLLWYDEGEERNRGNFPPRFSGRQFPNYSSELNVNALELEDSALYLCASSFGLLQETQYFGPGTRLLVL.

The V and J genes are TRBV10-3 and TRBJ2-2; 8 bases are a match to TRBD2. With V trimmed by 0 bases and J by 6 bases, 6 bases remained unmatched. The CDR3 runs to 16 residues. CDR1 is ENHRY and CDR2 is SYGVKD in the germline V gene. CDR3 sequence: CAISESTAGVSGELFF. The CDR3 nucleotides are TGTGCCATCAGTGAGTCGACAGCGGGAGTGTCCGGGGAGCTGTTTTTT.

The gene calls are TRBV2 and TRBJ1-2; TRBD1 aligns across 7 bases. J gave up 8 bases and V 6 bases, and 9 bases lay outside the gene matches. The germline V gene encodes CDR1 SNHLY and CDR2 FYNNEI. The CDR3 extends over 13 amino acids. CDR3 sequence: CASRQGQLWGYTF. The CDR3 nucleotides are TGTGCCAGCAGGCAGGGACAGCTTTGGGGCTACACCTTC.

In regard to this clone: The sample has other DNA sequences that encode this CDR3 too. The chain is built from TRBV11-2 and TRBJ1-6; D is ambiguous. The CDR3 is 14 amino acids. Per germline, CDR1 SGHAT and CDR2 FQNNGV. Between the trimmed V and J ends, which lost 0 bases and 8 bases, there was a span of 8 bases. CDR3 loop: CASSLDAGYSPLHF. For the CDR3, the DNA is TGTGCCAGCAGCTTAGATGCGGGGTATTCACCCCTCCACTTT.